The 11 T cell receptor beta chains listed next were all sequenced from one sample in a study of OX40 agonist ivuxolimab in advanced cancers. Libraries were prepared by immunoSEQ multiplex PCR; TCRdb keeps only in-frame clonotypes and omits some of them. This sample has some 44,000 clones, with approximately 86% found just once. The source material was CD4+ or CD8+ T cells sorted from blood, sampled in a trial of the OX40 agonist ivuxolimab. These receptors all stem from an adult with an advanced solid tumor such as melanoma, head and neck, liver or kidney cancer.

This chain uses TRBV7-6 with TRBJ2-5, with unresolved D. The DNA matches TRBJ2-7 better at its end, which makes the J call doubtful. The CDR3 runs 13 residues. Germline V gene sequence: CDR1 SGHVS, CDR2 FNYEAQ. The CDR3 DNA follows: TGTGCCAGCAGCTTGCGTTTTCCCTACGAGCAGTACTTC. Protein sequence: CASSLRFPYEQYF.

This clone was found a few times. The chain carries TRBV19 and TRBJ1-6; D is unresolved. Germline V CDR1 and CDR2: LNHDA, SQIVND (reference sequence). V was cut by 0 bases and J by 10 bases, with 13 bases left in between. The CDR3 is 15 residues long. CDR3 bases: TGTGCCAGTAGTATAGATCTAAGGGCAGGATCACCCCTCCACTTT. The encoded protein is CASSIDLRAGSPLHF.

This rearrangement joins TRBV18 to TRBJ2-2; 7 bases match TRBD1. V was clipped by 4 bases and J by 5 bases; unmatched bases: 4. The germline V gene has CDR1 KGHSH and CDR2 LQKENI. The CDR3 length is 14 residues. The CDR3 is CASSQTTGTGELFF. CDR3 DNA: TGTGCCAGCTCACAAACGACAGGGACCGGGGAGCTGTTTTTT.

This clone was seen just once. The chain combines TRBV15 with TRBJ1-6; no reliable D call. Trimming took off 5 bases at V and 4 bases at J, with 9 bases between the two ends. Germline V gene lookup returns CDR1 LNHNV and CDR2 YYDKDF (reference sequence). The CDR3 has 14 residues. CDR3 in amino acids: CATSLPLYNSPLHF. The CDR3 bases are TGTGCCACCAGCTTGCCCCTTTATAATTCACCCCTCCACTTT.

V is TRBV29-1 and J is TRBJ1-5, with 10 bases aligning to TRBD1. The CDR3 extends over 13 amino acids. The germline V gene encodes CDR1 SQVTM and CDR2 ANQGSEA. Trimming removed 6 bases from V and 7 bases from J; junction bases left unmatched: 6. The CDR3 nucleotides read TGCAGCGTCCAGGACAGGGGGGAACAGCCCCAGCATTTT. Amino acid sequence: CSVQDRGEQPQHF.

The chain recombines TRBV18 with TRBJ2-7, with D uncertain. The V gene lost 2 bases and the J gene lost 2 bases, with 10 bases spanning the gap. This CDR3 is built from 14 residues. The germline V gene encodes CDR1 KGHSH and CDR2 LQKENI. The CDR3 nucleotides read TGTGCCAGCTCACCAGGTGGCTCGCCCTACGAGCAGTACTTC. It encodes CASSPGGSPYEQYF.

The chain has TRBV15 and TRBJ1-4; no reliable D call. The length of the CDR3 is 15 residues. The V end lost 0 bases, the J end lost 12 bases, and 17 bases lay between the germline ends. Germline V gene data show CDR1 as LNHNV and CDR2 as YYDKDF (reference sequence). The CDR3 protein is CATSREGTLVGELFF. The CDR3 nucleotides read TGTGCCACCAGCAGAGAGGGAACCCTAGTCGGAGAACTGTTTTTT.

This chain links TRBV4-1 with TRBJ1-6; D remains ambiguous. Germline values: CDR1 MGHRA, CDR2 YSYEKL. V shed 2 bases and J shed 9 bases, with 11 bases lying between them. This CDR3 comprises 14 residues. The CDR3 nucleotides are TGCGCCAGCAGCCAAACTGGGCAGTTTTCACCCCTCCACTTT. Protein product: CASSQTGQFSPLHF.

Written as DNA, the CDR3 is TGTGCCAGCAGCTCCCTGACTAGCGGGGGATACAATGAGCAGTTCTTC. Translated: CASSSLTSGGYNEQFF. The genes are TRBV7-8 and TRBJ2-1; 12 bases agree with TRBD2. In germline, CDR1 is SGHVS, CDR2 FQNEAQ. Germline trimming cut 4 bases from V and 4 bases from J; bases unmatched to any gene: 5. The CDR3 sequence is 16 residues long.

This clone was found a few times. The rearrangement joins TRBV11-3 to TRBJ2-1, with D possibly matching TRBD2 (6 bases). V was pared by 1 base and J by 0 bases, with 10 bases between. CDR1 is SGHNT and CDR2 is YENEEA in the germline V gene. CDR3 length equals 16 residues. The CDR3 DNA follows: TGTGCCAGCAGCTTAGCCGCCGGGAGCTCCTACAATGAGCAGTTCTTC. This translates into CASSLAAGSSYNEQFF.

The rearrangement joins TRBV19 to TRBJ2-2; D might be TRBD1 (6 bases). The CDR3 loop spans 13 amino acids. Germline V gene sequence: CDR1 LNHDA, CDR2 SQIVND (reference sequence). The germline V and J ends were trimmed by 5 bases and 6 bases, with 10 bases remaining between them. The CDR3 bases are TGTGCCAGTAGTGGAAGGGGGTCCGGGGAGCTGTTTTTT. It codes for CASSGRGSGELFF. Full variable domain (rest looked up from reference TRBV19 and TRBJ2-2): DGGITQSPKYLFRKEGQNVTLSCEQNLNHDAMYWYRQDPGQGLRLIYYSQIVNDFQKGDIAEGYSVSREKKESFPLTVTSAQKNPTAFYLCASSGRGSGELFFGEGSRLTVL.